This T cell receptor (beta chain) originates from a study of cytomegalovirus exposure and HLA in healthy donors. Amplification used 60 Vbeta primers and 13 Jbeta primers. TCRdb's copy holds only in-frame clones and misses some; the assay was immunoSEQ multiplex PCR. Of some 86,000 clones in the sample, more than 75% were seen once. V lost 5 bases and J lost 2; bases outside the gene matches: 8. Germline CDR1 SNHLY, CDR2 FYNNEI. CDR3 length: 16 amino acids. The TCR sequence derives from a woman aged 40 to 50 in good health and CMV-seropositive. The source material was PBMCs. The chain employs TRBV2 and TRBJ2-7; 11 bases match TRBD1. DNA of the CDR3: TGTGCCAGCAGTCGGTCTAAGGGACAGGGGGCCTACGAGCAGTACTTC. Its translation is CASSRSKGQGAYEQYF.